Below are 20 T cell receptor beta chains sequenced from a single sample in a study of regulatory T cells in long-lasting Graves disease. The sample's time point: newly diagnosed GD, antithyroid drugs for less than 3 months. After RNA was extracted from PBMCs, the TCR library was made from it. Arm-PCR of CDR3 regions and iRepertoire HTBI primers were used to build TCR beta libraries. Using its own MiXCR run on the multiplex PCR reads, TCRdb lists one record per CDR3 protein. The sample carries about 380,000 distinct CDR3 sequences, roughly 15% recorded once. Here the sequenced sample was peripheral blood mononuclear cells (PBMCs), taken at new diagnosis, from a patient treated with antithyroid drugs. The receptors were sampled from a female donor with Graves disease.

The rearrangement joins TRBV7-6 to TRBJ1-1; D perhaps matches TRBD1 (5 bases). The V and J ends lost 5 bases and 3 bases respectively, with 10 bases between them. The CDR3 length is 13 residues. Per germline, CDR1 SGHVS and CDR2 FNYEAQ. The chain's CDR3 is CASSGGTYTEAFF. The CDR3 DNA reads TGTGCCAGCAGCGGCGGGACGTACACTGAAGCTTTCTTT. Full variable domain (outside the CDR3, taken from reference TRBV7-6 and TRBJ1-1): GAGVSQSPRYKVTKRGQDVALRCDPISGHVSLYWYRQALGQGPEFLTYFNYEAQQDKSGLPNDRFSAERPEGSISTLTIQRTEQRDSAMYRCASSGGTYTEAFFGQGTRLTVV.

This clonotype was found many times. The DNA of the CDR3 is TGCGCCAGCAGCCTGATCCTGGGGTTTGGTACGCAGTATTTT. This encodes CASSLILGFGTQYF. The chain couples TRBV5-1 to TRBJ2-3; no clear D. Per germline, CDR1 SGHRS and CDR2 YFSETQ. Trimming stripped 4 bases from V and 8 bases from J, with 17 bases between. The CDR3 spans 14 residues.

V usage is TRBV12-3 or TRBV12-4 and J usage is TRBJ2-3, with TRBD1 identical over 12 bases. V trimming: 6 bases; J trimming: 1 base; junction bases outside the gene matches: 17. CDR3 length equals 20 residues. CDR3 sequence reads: CASSLGTGTGGLFRTDTQYF. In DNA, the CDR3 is TGTGCCAGCAGCCTCGGGACGGGGACAGGGGGCTTGTTCCGCACAGATACGCAGTATTTT.

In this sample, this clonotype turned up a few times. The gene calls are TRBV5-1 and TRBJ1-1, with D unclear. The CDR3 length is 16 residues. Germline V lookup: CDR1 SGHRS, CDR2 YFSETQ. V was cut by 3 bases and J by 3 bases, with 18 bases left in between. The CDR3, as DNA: TGCGCCAGCAGCTGGTCCCTGGGTCGGGTGGACACTGAAGCTTTCTTT. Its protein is CASSWSLGRVDTEAFF.

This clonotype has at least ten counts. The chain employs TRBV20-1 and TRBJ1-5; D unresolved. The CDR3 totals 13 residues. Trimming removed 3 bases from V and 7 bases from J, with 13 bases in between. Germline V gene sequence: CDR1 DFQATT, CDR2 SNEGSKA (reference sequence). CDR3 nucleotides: TGCAGTGCTAGCCTGAAAGGTTACCAGCCCCAGCATTTT. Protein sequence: CSASLKGYQPQHF.

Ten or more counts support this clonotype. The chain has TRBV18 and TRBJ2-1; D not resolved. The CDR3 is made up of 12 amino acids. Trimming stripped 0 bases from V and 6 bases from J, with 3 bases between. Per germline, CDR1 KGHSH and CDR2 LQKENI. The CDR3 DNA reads TGTGCCAGCTCACCACCCTCCAATGAGCAGTTCTTC. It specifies CASSPPSNEQFF.

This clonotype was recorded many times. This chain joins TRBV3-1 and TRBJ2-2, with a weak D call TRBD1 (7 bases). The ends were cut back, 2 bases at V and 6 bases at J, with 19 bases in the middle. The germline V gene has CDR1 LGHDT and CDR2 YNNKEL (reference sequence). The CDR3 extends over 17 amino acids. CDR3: CASSQPQGGPTAGELFF. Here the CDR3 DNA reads TGTGCCAGCAGCCAACCCCAGGGGGGCCCTACCGCCGGGGAGCTGTTTTTT.

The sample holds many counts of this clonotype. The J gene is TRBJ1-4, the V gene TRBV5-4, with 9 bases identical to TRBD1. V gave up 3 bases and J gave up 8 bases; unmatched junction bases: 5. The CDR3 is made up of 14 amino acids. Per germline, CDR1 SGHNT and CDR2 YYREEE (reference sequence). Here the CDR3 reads CASSSGTGMEKLFF. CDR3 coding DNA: TGTGCCAGCAGCTCTGGGACAGGGATGGAAAAACTGTTTTTT. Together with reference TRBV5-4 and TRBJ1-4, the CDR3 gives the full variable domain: ETGVTQSPTHLIKTRGQQVTLRCSSQSGHNTVSWYQQALGQGPQFIFQYYREEENGRGNFPPRFSGLQFPNYSSELNVNALELDDSALYLCASSSGTGMEKLFFGSGTQLSVL.

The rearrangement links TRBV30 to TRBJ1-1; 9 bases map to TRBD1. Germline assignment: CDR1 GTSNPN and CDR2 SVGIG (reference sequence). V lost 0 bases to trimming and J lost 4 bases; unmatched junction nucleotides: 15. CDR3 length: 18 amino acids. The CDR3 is CAWSVAWDREALGTEAFF. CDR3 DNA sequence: TGTGCCTGGAGTGTTGCCTGGGACAGGGAGGCTTTGGGCACTGAAGCTTTCTTT.

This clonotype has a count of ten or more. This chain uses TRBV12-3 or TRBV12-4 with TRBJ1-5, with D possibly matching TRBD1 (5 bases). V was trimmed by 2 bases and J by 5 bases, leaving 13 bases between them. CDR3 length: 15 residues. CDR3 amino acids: CASSLMGGLDQPQHF. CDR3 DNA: TGTGCCAGCAGTTTAATGGGGGGACTTGATCAGCCCCAGCATTTT.

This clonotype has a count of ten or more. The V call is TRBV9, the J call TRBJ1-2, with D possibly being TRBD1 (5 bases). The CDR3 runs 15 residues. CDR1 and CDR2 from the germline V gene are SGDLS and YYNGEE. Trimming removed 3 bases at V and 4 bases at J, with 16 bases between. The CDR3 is CASSAGDGSFYGYTF. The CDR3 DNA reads TGTGCCAGCAGCGCGGGGGACGGCTCTTTCTATGGCTACACCTTC.

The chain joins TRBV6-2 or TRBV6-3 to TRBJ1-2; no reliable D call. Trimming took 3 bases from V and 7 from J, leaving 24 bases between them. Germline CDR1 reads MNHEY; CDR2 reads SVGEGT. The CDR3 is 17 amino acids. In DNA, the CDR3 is TGTGCCAGCAGTTATCCGGCCGCCGGACTCGACGGAGCTGGCTACACCTTC. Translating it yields CASSYPAAGLDGAGYTF.

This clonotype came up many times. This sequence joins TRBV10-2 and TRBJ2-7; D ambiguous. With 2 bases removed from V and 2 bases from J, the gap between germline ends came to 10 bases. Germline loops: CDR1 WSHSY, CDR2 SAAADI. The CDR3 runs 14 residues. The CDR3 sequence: CASSEGVPPYEQYF. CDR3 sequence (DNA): TGCGCCAGCAGTGAGGGGGTACCCCCCTACGAGCAGTACTTC.

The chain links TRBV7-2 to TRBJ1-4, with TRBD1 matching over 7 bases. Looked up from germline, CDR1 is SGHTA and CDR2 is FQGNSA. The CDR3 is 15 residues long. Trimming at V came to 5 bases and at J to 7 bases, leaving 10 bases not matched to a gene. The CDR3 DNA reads TGTGCCAGCAGCCCAGGGGGGGGGGTTGGTGAAAAACTGTTTTTT. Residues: CASSPGGGVGEKLFF.

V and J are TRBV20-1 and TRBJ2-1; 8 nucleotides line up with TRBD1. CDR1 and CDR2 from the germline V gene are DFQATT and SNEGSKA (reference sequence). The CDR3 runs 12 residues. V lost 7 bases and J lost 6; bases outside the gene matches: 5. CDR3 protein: CSVVTGANEQFF. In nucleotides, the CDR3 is TGCAGTGTTGTGACAGGGGCCAATGAGCAGTTCTTC.

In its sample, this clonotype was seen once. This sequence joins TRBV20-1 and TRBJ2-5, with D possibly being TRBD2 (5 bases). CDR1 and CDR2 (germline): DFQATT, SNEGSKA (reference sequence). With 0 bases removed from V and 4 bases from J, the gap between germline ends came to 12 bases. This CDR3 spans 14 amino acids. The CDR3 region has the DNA TGCAGTGCTAGAGATTCCCGGGGTTCAGAGACCCAGTACTTC. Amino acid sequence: CSARDSRGSETQYF.

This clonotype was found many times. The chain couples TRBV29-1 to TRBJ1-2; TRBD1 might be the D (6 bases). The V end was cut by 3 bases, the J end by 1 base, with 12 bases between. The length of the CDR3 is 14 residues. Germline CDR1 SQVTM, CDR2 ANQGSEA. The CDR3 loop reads CSVEDSRVNYGYTF. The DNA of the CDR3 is TGCAGCGTTGAGGACAGCAGGGTTAACTATGGCTACACCTTC.

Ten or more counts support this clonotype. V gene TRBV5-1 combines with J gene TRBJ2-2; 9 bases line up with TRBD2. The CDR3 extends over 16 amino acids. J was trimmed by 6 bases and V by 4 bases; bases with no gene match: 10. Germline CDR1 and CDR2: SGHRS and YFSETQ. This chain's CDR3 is CASSPDISGSSGELFF. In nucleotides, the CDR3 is TGCGCCAGCAGCCCGGATATTAGCGGGAGTTCCGGGGAGCTGTTTTTT.

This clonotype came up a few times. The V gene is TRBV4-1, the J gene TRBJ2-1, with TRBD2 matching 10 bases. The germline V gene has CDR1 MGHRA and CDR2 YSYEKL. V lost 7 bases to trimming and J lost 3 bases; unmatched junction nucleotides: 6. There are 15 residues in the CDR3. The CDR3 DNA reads TGCGCCAGCAAACTAGTAGCGGGGGGCTACAATGAGCAGTTCTTC. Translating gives CASKLVAGGYNEQFF.

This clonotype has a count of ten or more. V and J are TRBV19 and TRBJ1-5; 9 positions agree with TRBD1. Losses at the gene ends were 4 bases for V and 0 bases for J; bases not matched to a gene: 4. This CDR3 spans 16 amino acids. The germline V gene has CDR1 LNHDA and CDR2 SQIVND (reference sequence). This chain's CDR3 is CASSKGQGNSNQPQHF. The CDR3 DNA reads TGTGCCAGTAGTAAGGGACAGGGAAATAGCAATCAGCCCCAGCATTTT.